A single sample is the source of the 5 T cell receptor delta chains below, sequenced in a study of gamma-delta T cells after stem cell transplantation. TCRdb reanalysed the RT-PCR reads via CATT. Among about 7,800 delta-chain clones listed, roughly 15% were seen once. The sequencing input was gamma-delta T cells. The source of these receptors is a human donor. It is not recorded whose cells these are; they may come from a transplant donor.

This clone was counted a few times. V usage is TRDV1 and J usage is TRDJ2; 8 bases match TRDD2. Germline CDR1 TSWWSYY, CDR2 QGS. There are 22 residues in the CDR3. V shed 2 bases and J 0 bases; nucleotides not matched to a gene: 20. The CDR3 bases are TGTGCTCTTGGGGAAGGGAGGGACCTTCCTATCGTTCGGGAGGCTTTGACAGCACAACTCTTCTTT. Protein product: CALGEGRDLPIVREALTAQLFF.

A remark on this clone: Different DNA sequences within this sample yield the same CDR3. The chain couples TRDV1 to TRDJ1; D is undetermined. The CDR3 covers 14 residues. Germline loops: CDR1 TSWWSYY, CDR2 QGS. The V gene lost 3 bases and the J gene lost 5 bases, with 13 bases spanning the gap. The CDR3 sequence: CALGEPSYPDKLIF. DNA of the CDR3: TGTGCTCTTGGGGAGCCATCGTACCCTGATAAACTCATCTTT.

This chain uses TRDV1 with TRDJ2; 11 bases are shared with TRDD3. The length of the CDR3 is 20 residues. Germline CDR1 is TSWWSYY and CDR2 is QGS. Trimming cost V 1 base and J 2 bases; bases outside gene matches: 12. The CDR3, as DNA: TGTGCTCTTGGGGAACCTTCCTACGGGTACTGGGGGATATTGACAGCACAACTCTTCTTT. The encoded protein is CALGEPSYGYWGILTAQLFF.

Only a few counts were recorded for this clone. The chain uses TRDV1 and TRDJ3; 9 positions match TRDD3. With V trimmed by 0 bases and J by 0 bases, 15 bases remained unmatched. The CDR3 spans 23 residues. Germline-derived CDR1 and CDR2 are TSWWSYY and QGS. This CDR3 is CALGELSTLYTGGSSWDTRQMFF. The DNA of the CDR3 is TGTGCTCTTGGGGAACTTTCGACCCTTTATACTGGGGGAAGCTCCTGGGACACCCGACAGATGTTTTTC.

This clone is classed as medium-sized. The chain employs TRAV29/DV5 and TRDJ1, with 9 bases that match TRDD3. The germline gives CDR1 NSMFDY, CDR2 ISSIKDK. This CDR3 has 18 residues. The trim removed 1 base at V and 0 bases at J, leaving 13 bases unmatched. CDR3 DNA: TGTGCAGCAAGCTTTCGGACGACTGGGGGACCTTACACCGATAAACTCATCTTT. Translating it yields CAASFRTTGGPYTDKLIF.